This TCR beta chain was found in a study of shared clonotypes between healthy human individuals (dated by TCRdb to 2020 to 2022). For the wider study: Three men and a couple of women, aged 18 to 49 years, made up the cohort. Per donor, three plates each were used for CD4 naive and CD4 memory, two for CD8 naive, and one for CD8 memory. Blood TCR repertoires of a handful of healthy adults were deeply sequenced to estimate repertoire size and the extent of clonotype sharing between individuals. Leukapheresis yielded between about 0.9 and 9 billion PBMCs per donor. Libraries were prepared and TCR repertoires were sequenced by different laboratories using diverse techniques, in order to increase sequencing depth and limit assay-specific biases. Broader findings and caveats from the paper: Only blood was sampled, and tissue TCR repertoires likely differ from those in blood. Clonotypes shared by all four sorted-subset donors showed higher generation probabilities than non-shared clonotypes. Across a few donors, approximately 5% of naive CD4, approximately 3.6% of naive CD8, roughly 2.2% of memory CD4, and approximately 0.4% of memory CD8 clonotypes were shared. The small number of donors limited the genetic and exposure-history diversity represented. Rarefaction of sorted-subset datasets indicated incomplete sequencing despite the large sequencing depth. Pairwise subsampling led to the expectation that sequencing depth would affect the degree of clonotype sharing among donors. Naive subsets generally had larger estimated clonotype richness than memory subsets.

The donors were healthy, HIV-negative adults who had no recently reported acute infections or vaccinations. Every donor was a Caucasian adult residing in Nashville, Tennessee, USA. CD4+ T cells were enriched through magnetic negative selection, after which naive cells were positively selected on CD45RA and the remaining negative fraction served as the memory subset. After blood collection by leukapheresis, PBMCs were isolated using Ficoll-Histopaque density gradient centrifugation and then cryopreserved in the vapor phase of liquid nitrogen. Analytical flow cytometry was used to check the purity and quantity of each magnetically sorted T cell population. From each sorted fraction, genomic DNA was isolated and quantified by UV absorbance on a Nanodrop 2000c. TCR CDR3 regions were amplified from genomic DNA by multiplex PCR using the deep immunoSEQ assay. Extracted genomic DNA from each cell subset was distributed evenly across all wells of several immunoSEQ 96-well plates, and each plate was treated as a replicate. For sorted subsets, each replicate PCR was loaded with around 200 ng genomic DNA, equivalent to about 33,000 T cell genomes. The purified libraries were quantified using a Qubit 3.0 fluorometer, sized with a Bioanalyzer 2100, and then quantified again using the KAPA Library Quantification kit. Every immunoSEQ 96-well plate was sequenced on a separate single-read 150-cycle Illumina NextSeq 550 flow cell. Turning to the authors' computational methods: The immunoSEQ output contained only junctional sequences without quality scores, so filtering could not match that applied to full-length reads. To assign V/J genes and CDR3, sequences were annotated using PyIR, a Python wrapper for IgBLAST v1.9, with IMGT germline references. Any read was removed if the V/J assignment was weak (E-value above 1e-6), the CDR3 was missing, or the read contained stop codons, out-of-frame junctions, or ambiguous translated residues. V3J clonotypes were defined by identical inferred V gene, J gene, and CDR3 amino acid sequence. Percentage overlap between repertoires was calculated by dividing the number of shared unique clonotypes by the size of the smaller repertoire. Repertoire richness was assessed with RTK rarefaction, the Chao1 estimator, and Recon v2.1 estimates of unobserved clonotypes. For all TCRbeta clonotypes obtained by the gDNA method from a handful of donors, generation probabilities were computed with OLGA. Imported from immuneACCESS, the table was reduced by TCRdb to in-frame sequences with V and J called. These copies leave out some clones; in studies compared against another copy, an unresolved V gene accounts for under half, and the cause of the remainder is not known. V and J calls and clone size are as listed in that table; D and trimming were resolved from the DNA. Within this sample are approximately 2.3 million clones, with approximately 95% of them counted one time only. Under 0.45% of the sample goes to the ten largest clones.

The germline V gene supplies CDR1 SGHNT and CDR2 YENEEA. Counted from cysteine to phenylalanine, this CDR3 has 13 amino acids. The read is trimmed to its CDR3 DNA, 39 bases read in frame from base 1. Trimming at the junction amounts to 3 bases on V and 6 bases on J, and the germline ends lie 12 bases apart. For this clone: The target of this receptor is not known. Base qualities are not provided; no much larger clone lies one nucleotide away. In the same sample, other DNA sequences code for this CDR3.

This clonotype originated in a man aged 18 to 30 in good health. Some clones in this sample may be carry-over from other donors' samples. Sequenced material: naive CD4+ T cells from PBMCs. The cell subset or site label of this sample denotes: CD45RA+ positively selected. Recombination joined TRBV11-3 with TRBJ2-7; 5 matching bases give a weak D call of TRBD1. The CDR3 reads CASSLGPGSEQYF. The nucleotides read TGTGCCAGCAGCTTGGGTCCAGGGTCCGAGCAGTACTTC.